This entry describes one T cell receptor (beta chain). The target antigen is unknown. Other DNA sequences in the sample encode the same CDR3. A split of CD4+ cells into CD45RA+ naive and CD45RA-negative memory subsets was performed. This sample was taken from a study of shared clonotypes between healthy human individuals. Findings and caveats of the study: Generation probabilities of non-shared clonotypes were lower (relative to those shared by all four donors).

At the deep level, the assay was run. Generated by immunoSEQ multiplex PCR, the TCRdb table keeps only in-frame clones and is missing some. In the table there are 2,500,000 or so clones, more than 80% of which are singletons. CDR1 is SGHTA and CDR2 is FQGTGA in the germline V gene. Trimming pared 5 bases from V and 0 bases from J, leaving 7 bases between. The CDR3 runs 13 residues. Source material: naive CD4+ T cells sorted from blood. The subset was: CD45RA+ positively selected. The TCR sequence derives from a man between 18 and 29 years old in good health. The genes are TRBV7-3 and TRBJ1-1, with unresolved D. CDR3 residues: CASSATMNTEAFF. DNA for the CDR3: TGTGCCAGCAGCGCGACCATGAACACTGAAGCTTTCTTT.